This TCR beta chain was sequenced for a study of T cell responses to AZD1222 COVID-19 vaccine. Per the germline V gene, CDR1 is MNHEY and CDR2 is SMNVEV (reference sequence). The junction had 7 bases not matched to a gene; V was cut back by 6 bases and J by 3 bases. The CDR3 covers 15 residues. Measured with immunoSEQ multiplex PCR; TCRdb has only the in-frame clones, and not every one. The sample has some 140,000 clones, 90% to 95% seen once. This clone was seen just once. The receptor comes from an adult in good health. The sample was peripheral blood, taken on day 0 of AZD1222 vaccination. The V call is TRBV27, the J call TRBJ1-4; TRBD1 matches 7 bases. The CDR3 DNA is TGTGCCAGCAGGACGAGGGACAGCCCTAATGAAAAACTGTTTTTT. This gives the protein CASRTRDSPNEKLFF.